Below, 19 T cell receptor beta chains from the same sample are listed, as sequenced in a study of T cell changes during pregnancy in multiple sclerosis (dated by TCRdb to between 2018 and 2021). Receptor amplification or capture employed the immunoSEQ multiplex PCR assay. The immuneACCESS repertoire file appears here via TCRdb, limited to in-frame rearrangements. These files lack a portion of the clones; in checked studies, under half of the deficit traces to unresolved V genes, and the cause of the others is not known. This sample comprises approximately 80,000 clones, 94% of them detected only once. The ten largest clones capture about 0.99% of the sample. Material: peripheral blood, obtained in the second trimester of pregnancy. These receptors originate from a female donor in good health, enrolled as a control in a pregnancy study.

V is TRBV2 and J is TRBJ2-3; 9 nucleotides match TRBD1. Germline-derived CDR1 and CDR2 are SNHLY and FYNNEI. With 7 bases clipped from V and 5 bases from J, the junction kept 7 bases outside the gene matches. This CDR3 has 14 residues. The CDR3 protein is CASTGQGLQDTQYF. The CDR3 DNA is TGTGCCAGCACTGGACAGGGGCTTCAAGATACGCAGTATTTT.

J is TRBJ1-5 and V is TRBV7-8; D is uncertain. The V and J ends lost 5 bases and 5 bases respectively, with 10 bases between them. Per germline, CDR1 SGHVS and CDR2 FQNEAQ. This CDR3 has 13 residues. In DNA form, the CDR3 reads TGTGCCAGCAGCGCCCGGGGTGATCAGCCCCAGCATTTT. Protein: CASSARGDQPQHF.

Note on this clone: This sequence may be a read error, since a much larger clone differs from it by one base. Other DNA variants within this sample encode the same CDR3. The chain carries TRBV5-1 and TRBJ1-1; maybe TRBD1 (5 bases). Between the trimmed V and J ends, which lost 0 bases and 3 bases, there was a span of 9 bases. CDR1 is SGHRS, CDR2 YFSETQ, per germline. This CDR3 is built from 14 residues. The CDR3 sequence: CASSLAGGYTEAFF. The CDR3 DNA sequence: TGCGCCAGCAGCTTGGCCGGGGGATACACTGAAGCTTTCTTT.

The genes are TRBV4-2 and TRBJ2-1, with 10 bases that match TRBD1. CDR3 length equals 15 residues. The germline CDR1 and CDR2 sequences are LGHNA and YNFKEQ. V trimming: 8 bases; J trimming: 8 bases; junction bases outside the gene matches: 12. The CDR3 loop reads CASSGGGQGLDEQFF. The CDR3 DNA reads as TGTGCCAGCTCCGGGGGGGGACAGGGGTTAGATGAGCAGTTCTTC.

The chain recombines TRBV15 with TRBJ2-5; possible D gene TRBD2, 7 bases. Trimming removed 5 bases at V and 4 bases at J, with 17 bases between. The CDR3 runs 15 residues. Germline V gene lookup returns CDR1 LNHNV and CDR2 YYDKDF (reference sequence). Here the CDR3 reads CATSSWGGAGETQYF. CDR3 sequence (DNA): TGTGCCACCAGCTCCTGGGGGGGGGCAGGAGAGACCCAGTACTTC.

The chain employs TRBV5-5 and TRBJ1-1; TRBD1 might be the D (6 bases). The germline V gene encodes CDR1 SGHKS and CDR2 YYEKEE (reference sequence). The CDR3 runs 18 residues. V lost 1 base to trimming and J lost 0 bases, with 19 bases between them. The CDR3 DNA is TGTGCCAGCAGCTTGCAGATACTGGGGGCCGGGTTGAACACTGAAGCTTTCTTT. This gives the protein CASSLQILGAGLNTEAFF.

This clone was observed once. The rearrangement uses TRBV7-2 and TRBJ2-1; the match to TRBD2 covers 8 bases. CDR1 and CDR2 from the germline V gene are SGHTA and FQGNSA. CDR3 length: 15 residues. Germline trimming cut 5 bases from V and 8 bases from J; bases unmatched to any gene: 11. The CDR3 reads CASSPHSGRMDEQFF. The CDR3 region has the DNA TGTGCCAGCAGCCCCCACAGCGGGAGAATGGATGAGCAGTTCTTC.

The chain has TRBV28 and TRBJ2-3; TRBD1 agrees at 7 bases. V was pared by 4 bases and J by 2 bases, with 12 bases of the junction left unmatched. Germline assignment: CDR1 MDHEN and CDR2 SYDVKM. The CDR3 is made up of 17 amino acids. The CDR3 DNA reads as TGTGCCAGCAGTTCCACCGCTAGGACAGGCAACACAGATACGCAGTATTTT. Its protein product is CASSSTARTGNTDTQYF.

The J gene is TRBJ2-7, the V gene TRBV5-4; D might be TRBD1 (6 bases). CDR3 length equals 16 residues. V gave up 3 bases and J gave up 0 bases, with 16 bases separating them. Germline V gene data show CDR1 as SGHNT and CDR2 as YYREEE (reference sequence). The DNA for the CDR3 is TGTGCCAGCAGCTCCTCCGGGACATCCGCCTCCTACGAGCAGTACTTC. It codes for CASSSSGTSASYEQYF. The whole variable domain, filled in from reference TRBV5-4 and TRBJ2-7, reads ETGVTQSPTHLIKTRGQQVTLRCSSQSGHNTVSWYQQALGQGPQFIFQYYREEENGRGNFPPRFSGLQFPNYSSELNVNALELDDSALYLCASSSSGTSASYEQYFGPGTRLTVT.

The chain combines TRBV2 with TRBJ2-5; TRBD1 aligns across 9 bases. Germline CDR1 is SNHLY and CDR2 is FYNNEI. V was pared by 4 bases and J by 4 bases, with 1 base of the junction left unmatched. The CDR3 is 13 amino acids. The CDR3 spells CASSGTGAETQYF. The DNA for the CDR3 is TGTGCCAGCAGTGGGACAGGGGCAGAGACCCAGTACTTC.

The J gene is TRBJ1-1, the V gene TRBV5-8, with 7 bases lining up with TRBD1. V was clipped by 4 bases and J by 5 bases; unmatched bases: 11. This CDR3 region has 15 residues. Germline CDR1 reads SGHTS; CDR2 reads YDEGEE. CDR3 coding DNA: TGTGCCAGCAGCAGGGACAGTACTTATCGGACTGAAGCTTTCTTT. Translating gives CASSRDSTYRTEAFF.

This chain joins TRBV28 and TRBJ1-2; 9 bases align to TRBD1. Germline V gene sequence: CDR1 MDHEN, CDR2 SYDVKM. Trimming cost V 4 bases and J 4 bases; bases outside gene matches: 4. CDR3 size: 14 residues. CDR3 sequence: CASSYRTGVYGYTF. CDR3 bases: TGTGCCAGCAGTTACAGGACAGGGGTCTATGGCTACACCTTC.

The chain employs TRBV11-2 and TRBJ2-1; the match to TRBD2 covers 11 bases. CDR1 and CDR2 from the germline V gene are SGHAT and FQNNGV. Trimming took 5 bases from V and 5 from J; bases not matched to a gene: 8. The CDR3 length is 16 residues. In nucleotides, the CDR3 is TGTGCCAGCAGCGTCCATAGCGGGAGGGCCAACAATGAGCAGTTCTTC. This codes for CASSVHSGRANNEQFF.

V gene TRBV30 combines with J gene TRBJ1-2; weak D call: TRBD1 (5 bases). Germline values: CDR1 GTSNPN, CDR2 SVGIG (reference sequence). The CDR3 spans 11 residues. Trimming took 3 bases from V and 8 from J, leaving 10 bases between them. CDR3 sequence: CAWRGTVGYTF. The CDR3 DNA reads as TGTGCCTGGAGGGGGACTGTCGGCTACACCTTC. Complete variable domain (other parts from reference TRBV30 and TRBJ1-2): SQTIHQWPATLVQPVGSPLSLECTVEGTSNPNLYWYRQAAGRGLQLLFYSVGIGQISSEVPQNLSASRPQDRQFILSSKKLLLSDSGFYLCAWRGTVGYTFGSGTRLTVV.

The chain recombines TRBV28 with TRBJ2-7; D may be TRBD2 (5 bases). The CDR3 contains 14 residues. V lost 7 bases and J lost 3, with 16 bases in between. Germline assignment: CDR1 MDHEN and CDR2 SYDVKM. In DNA form, the CDR3 reads TGTGCCAGCACTGCTCCGGGAACACTCTACGAGCAGTACTTC. Its protein product is CASTAPGTLYEQYF.

The CDR3, as DNA: TGTGCCAGCAGTCACAGGGGGAAGAACACCGGGGAGCTGTTTTTT. This sequence encodes CASSHRGKNTGELFF. V is TRBV6-5 and J is TRBJ2-2, with 8 bases fitting TRBD1. CDR1 is MNHEY, CDR2 SVGAGI, per germline. J lost 1 base, V lost 5 bases, and 3 bases had no gene match. The length of the CDR3 is 15 residues.

The CDR3 spells CSVEVTSGRVSYNEQFF. The CDR3 DNA reads as TGCAGCGTTGAGGTAACTAGCGGGAGGGTTTCCTACAATGAGCAGTTCTTC. The chain combines TRBV29-1 with TRBJ2-1; 13 nucleotides agree with TRBD2. The CDR3 is 17 amino acids. V lost 3 bases and J lost 1; bases outside the gene matches: 6. The germline CDR1 and CDR2 sequences are SQVTM and ANQGSEA.

CDR3 nucleotides: TGTGCCAGCAGCTCCAGGGGAGTGAAGGATGAAAAACTGTTTTTT. Translation: CASSSRGVKDEKLFF. The rearrangement links TRBV5-6 to TRBJ1-4, with a possible D match to TRBD1 (6 bases). The V and J ends lost 3 bases and 6 bases respectively, with 15 bases between them. The CDR3 contains 15 residues. Germline CDR1 SGHDT, CDR2 YYEEEE.

The genes are TRBV5-4 and TRBJ2-3; the match to TRBD2 covers 7 bases. The CDR3 covers 17 residues. Germline lookup yields CDR1 SGHNT and CDR2 YYREEE (reference sequence). The V segment lost 4 bases and the J segment 0 bases; nucleotides outside the gene matches: 11. CDR3 amino acids: CASSPEWSGISTDTQYF. The CDR3 DNA reads as TGTGCCAGCAGCCCGGAATGGAGCGGGATTAGCACAGATACGCAGTATTTT.